These T cell receptor beta chains were read from a single sample in a study of graft-versus-host responses after intestinal transplantation. Their antigens remain unidentified. Libraries were prepared by immunoSEQ multiplex PCR; TCRdb keeps only in-frame clonotypes and omits some of them. Altogether 85,000 to 110,000 clones are present, 93% being singletons, with the ten largest covering more than 0.95%. The sequencing used unstimulated CD8+ T cells sorted from spleen or lymph node cells, collected before intestinal transplant. The receptors stem from a human donor who received an intestinal transplant. The CDR3 runs from the conserved cysteine through the conserved F or W. The D gene is left open where the match is weak. Some rows have no size entry. The others give once, few or many, or a class for an expanded clone.

NA,NA,TRBJ1-2,TRBV10-1,TGCGCCAGCAGTGATGAGGCGGACTATGGCTACACCTTC,CASSDEADYGYTF
NA,NA,TRBJ1-1,TRBV4-1,TGCGCCAGCAGCCAAGATCTCGGGGCGGACACTGAAGCTTTCTTT,CASSQDLGADTEAFF
TRBD2,NA,TRBJ2-3,TRBV11-3,TGTGCCAGCAGCTTAGAACGTGGGAGGGGTGGTTACACAGATACGCAGTATTTT,CASSLERGRGGYTDTQYF
NA,NA,TRBJ2-7,TRBV6-1,TGTGCCAGCACAACCTACTTCTACGAGCAGTACTTC,CASTTYFYEQYF
TRBD1,NA,TRBJ2-2,TRBV6-5,TGTGCCAGCAGTTACTCGACAGGGGGTACCGGGGAGCTGTTTTTT,CASSYSTGGTGELFF
NA,NA,TRBJ1-1,TRBV23-1,TGCGCCAGCAAACCGACAGTGAACACTGAAGCTTTCTTT,CASKPTVNTEAFF
TRBD1,once,TRBJ1-2,TRBV6-4,TGTGCCAGCAGCACCGGGACAGGGGCTAACTATGGCTACACCTTC,CASSTGTGANYGYTF
TRBD1,NA,TRBJ2-7,TRBV5-1,TGCGCCAGCAGCCTCGGACAGGGGAGCTACGAGCAGTACTTC,CASSLGQGSYEQYF
NA,NA,TRBJ2-1,TRBV27,TGTGCCAGCAGTTTAAGAGGCCTCATCTATGAGCAGTTCTTC,CASSLRGLIYEQFF
TRBD2,NA,TRBJ2-3,TRBV13,TGTGCCAGCAGCACCGAAAGCGGGGATCGAGTGGGAGATACGCAGTATTTT,CASSTESGDRVGDTQYF
TRBD1,NA,TRBJ1-1,TRBV29-1,TGCAGCGTTGAAGATCTGGGCCAGGGGGAGGAGGGCACTGAAGCTTTCTTT,CSVEDLGQGEEGTEAFF
NA,NA,TRBJ2-7,TRBV5-5,TGTGCCAGCAGCTTGGACGGGACTCGTTACTACGAGCAGTACTTC,CASSLDGTRYYEQYF
NA,NA,TRBJ1-1,TRBV6-1,TGTGCCAGCAGACCGGGCTTTGAAGCTTTCTTT,CASRPGFEAFF
NA,NA,TRBJ1-2,TRBV19,TGTGCCAGTAGTATTAAAGGGGCCCTCTATGGCTACACCTTC,CASSIKGALYGYTF
TRBD1,NA,TRBJ1-3,TRBV5-6,TGTGCCAGCAGCTGGGGGACAGACCCTGGAAACACCATATATTTT,CASSWGTDPGNTIYF
NA,NA,TRBJ2-5,TRBV2,TGTGCCAGCAGTGAAGCGCTTGGGGGGGAGACCCAGTACTTC,CASSEALGGETQYF
TRBD1,NA,TRBJ1-5,TRBV19,TGTGCCAGTAGTATTTACTGGGACAGGGAGGAAGATCAGCCCCAGCATTTT,CASSIYWDREEDQPQHF
NA,NA,TRBJ1-1,TRBV5-1,TGCGCCAGCAGCATTGGTGGGGAAGAAGCTTTCTTT,CASSIGGEEAFF
NA,NA,TRBJ1-5,TRBV27,TGTGCCAGCAGTTTATTCGGTTATAGCAATCAGCCCCAGCATTTT,CASSLFGYSNQPQHF
TRBD1,NA,TRBJ2-1,TRBV7-8,TGTGCCAGCAGCTTAGCGGGGACAGGGGCCTACAATGAGCAGTTCTTC,CASSLAGTGAYNEQFF
NA,NA,TRBJ1-1,TRBV4-1,TGCGCCAGCAGCCAAGGGGGGGTGGAAGCTTTCTTT,CASSQGGVEAFF
TRBD1,few,TRBJ1-4,TRBV7-9,TGTGCCAGCAGCTTAGTAGGGGACAGGGACGAAAAACTGTTTTTT,CASSLVGDRDEKLFF
TRBD1,NA,TRBJ1-2,TRBV6-1,TGTGCCAGCAGTGAGGACTACTGGGACAGGAGAGGCTACACCTTC,CASSEDYWDRRGYTF
TRBD1,NA,TRBJ2-5,TRBV6-5,TGTGCCAGCAGTTACGACGGGACAGTGAAGACCCAGTACTTC,CASSYDGTVKTQYF
TRBD2,NA,TRBJ2-1,TRBV5-1,TGCGCCAGCTCTGGCACTAGCGGGGGTGGAAATGAGCAGTTCTTC,CASSGTSGGGNEQFF
NA,NA,TRBJ1-5,TRBV9,TGTGCCAGCAGCGACCGGGACAGCAATCAGCCCCAGCATTTT,CASSDRDSNQPQHF
NA,NA,TRBJ1-2,TRBV7-8,TGTGCCAGCAGCCAGGACGGCTATGGCTACACCTTC,CASSQDGYGYTF
NA,NA,TRBJ1-6,TRBV18,TGTGCCAGCTCGCCCGAACCAGGGAAAAGATCCTATAATTCACCCCTCCACTTT,CASSPEPGKRSYNSPLHF
NA,once,TRBJ1-1,TRBV11-2,TGTGCCAGCAGCCCCCTTGGGGTGGGAAATGAAGCTTTCTTT,CASSPLGVGNEAFF
TRBD1,NA,TRBJ1-1,TRBV7-9,TGTGCCAGCAGCAAATCACAGGGGGCGGCGCGGGCGTCTGAAGCTTTCTTT,CASSKSQGAARASEAFF
NA,NA,TRBJ2-4,TRBV12-5,TGTGCTAGTGGTTCCCCTACTGCAGGGAGTTTAGCCAAAAACATTCAGTACTTC,CASGSPTAGSLAKNIQYF
NA,NA,TRBJ2-7,TRBV27,TGTGCCAGCAGTTTAGGGGTTGCCTACGAGCAGTACTTC,CASSLGVAYEQYF
NA,few,TRBJ1-4,TRBV6-6,TGTGCCAGCAGTTACTCGAATGAAGGGGAAAAACTGTTTTTT,CASSYSNEGEKLFF
TRBD2,NA,TRBJ2-3,TRBV2,TGTGCCAGCAGTGAAGCAGAGCTAGCGGGATTGGCAGATACGCAGTATTTT,CASSEAELAGLADTQYF
NA,NA,TRBJ2-7,TRBV6-5,TGTGCCAGCCGTGGGCTAGCGCGCTACGAGCAGTACTTC,CASRGLARYEQYF
NA,few,TRBJ2-1,TRBV7-9,TGTGCCAGCAGCCCGGGACGCACGTCCTACAATGAGCAGTTCTTC,CASSPGRTSYNEQFF
TRBD2,NA,TRBJ2-5,TRBV11-2,TGTGCCAGCAGCCCCGTGGGTAGCGGGGGCCCTATTGGAGAGACCCAGTACTTC,CASSPVGSGGPIGETQYF
NA,NA,TRBJ2-5,TRBV29-1,TGCAGCGTTGAGGAGGGTCGGGAGACCCAGTACTTC,CSVEEGRETQYF
NA,NA,TRBJ1-1,TRBV19,TGTGCCAGTAGTCTTGGGACCGCCGGTGAAGCTTTCTTT,CASSLGTAGEAFF
NA,NA,TRBJ1-2,TRBV11-2,TGTGCCAGCAGCTTGGCGGAGGCCTATGGCTACACCTTC,CASSLAEAYGYTF
NA,NA,TRBJ2-1,TRBV9,TGTGCCCTTATCTTGAGGGGGTCCCCATACAATGAGCAGTTCTTC,CALILRGSPYNEQFF
TRBD2,once,TRBJ2-7,TRBV7-8,TGCGCTGCGGGGGGACTCCCGCACGAGCAGTACTTC,CAAGGLPHEQYF
NA,NA,TRBJ1-5,TRBV7-6,TGTGCCAGCAGCTTGTCAGGGGTCGGTCAGCCCCAGCATTTT,CASSLSGVGQPQHF
TRBD2,NA,TRBJ2-5,TRBV11-2,TGTGCCAGCAGCCTTATAGCGGGGGACGACATCAGGGAGACCCAGTACTTC,CASSLIAGDDIRETQYF
TRBD1,NA,TRBJ1-2,TRBV19,TGTGCCAGTAGTAACATCAGGACAGGTATTGGTAACTATGGCTACACCTTC,CASSNIRTGIGNYGYTF
TRBD2,NA,TRBJ2-7,TRBV7-6,TGTGCCAGCAGCTTAGCTGCGGGGGGAACCTACGAGCAGTACTTC,CASSLAAGGTYEQYF
NA,NA,TRBJ2-3,TRBV11-2,TGTGCCAGCAGCCCCGAAGCGGCAGATACGCAGTATTTT,CASSPEAADTQYF
TRBD1,NA,TRBJ1-4,TRBV4-1,TGCGCCAGCAACCAGGGGGAGGCAACTAATGAAAAACTGTTTTTT,CASNQGEATNEKLFF
NA,NA,TRBJ2-1,TRBV14,TGTGCCAGCCGGGGCACGAGGGGGGGGCTCTACAATGAGCAGTTCTTC,CASRGTRGGLYNEQFF
TRBD2,NA,TRBJ2-5,TRBV4-1,TGCGCCAGCAGCCACCGACTAGCGGGGGGCCCAGACCAAGAGACCCAGTACTTC,CASSHRLAGGPDQETQYF
NA,few,TRBJ1-4,TRBV19,TGTGCCAGTAGTAGGAAGTCAAGCTCCGAAAAACTGTTTTTT,CASSRKSSSEKLFF
NA,NA,TRBJ1-1,TRBV10-1,TGCGCCAGCAGTGGGGCTAACACTGAAGCTTTCTTT,CASSGANTEAFF
NA,NA,TRBJ2-3,TRBV5-1,TGCGCCAGCAGCTTGATCACCGGTCTTGGGCGTAGCACAGATACGCAGTATTTT,CASSLITGLGRSTDTQYF
NA,NA,TRBJ2-5,TRBV7-2,TGTGCCAGCAGCGCCTTAGGGGGGCGAGAGACCCAGTACTTC,CASSALGGRETQYF
TRBD2,NA,TRBJ2-2,TRBV2,TGTGCCAGCGAACCGGGGCGGGGGACCACCGGGGAGCTGTTTTTT,CASEPGRGTTGELFF